The clone carrying this TCR beta chain was observed many times. These data belong to a study of blood T cells in healthy people across ages. It was with a sample-barcoded 5' primer and a J-beta primer mix that a second PCR of about 6 to 12 cycles was run. TCRdb called the 5' RACE reads again in MiXCR, with one record for every CDR3 protein. The repertoire holds about 930,000 distinct CDR3 sequences, with approximately 32% as singletons. The length of the CDR3 is 17 residues. The germline CDR1 and CDR2 sequences are SGHTA and FQGNSA. V was pared by 3 bases and J by 0 bases, with 8 bases of the junction left unmatched. The same sample was also used in a study of T cells of mothers and their children. As that study records: Whatever RNA was extracted went entirely into cDNA synthesis, at roughly 1.5 ug per 15 ul. For each mother, over 9.5 million TCR beta CDR3 reads were obtained, and for each child, 2.5 million to 3 million. Similar thymic selection effects on TCR recombination output appear in pairs, both related and unrelated. Related mother-child pairs showed slightly higher but non-significant overlap than unrelated pairs.

The clonotype was recovered from a woman between 35 and 50 years old in good health. Sequencing was performed on blood. The V and J genes are TRBV7-2 and TRBJ2-4, with 7 bases that match TRBD2. CDR3 region: CASSFPEGGVAKNIQYF. CDR3 in DNA: TGTGCCAGCAGCTTCCCCGAGGGAGGGGTAGCCAAAAACATTCAGTACTTC.